The present TCR beta chain was sequenced within a study of T cell responses to AZD1222 COVID-19 vaccine. The V and J ends lost 8 bases and 3 bases, in that order; junction bases with no gene match: 10. The CDR3 has 14 amino acids. Germline CDR1 is LNHDA and CDR2 is SQIVND (reference sequence). Study observations and caveats: Across spike, vaccine-associated CD4 TCRs were found, dominant at 160-218 and 743-854. Donors in the cohort were predominantly white British and more often female, and clonal diversity was possibly underestimated.

The protocol was immunoSEQ multiplex PCR, while the TCRdb copy is restricted to in-frame clones and leaves out a portion. The sample lists under 150,000 clones, around 89% occurring once. As concerns this clone: Its specificity is not known.

The chain has TRBV19 and TRBJ2-7, with 7 nucleotides matching TRBD2. The TCR sequence derives from an adult in good health. The input for sequencing was peripheral blood, taken on day 0 of AZD1222 vaccination. Here the CDR3 reads CASAFSGEYYEQYF. CDR3 bases: TGTGCCAGTGCCTTCAGCGGGGAGTACTACGAGCAGTACTTC.